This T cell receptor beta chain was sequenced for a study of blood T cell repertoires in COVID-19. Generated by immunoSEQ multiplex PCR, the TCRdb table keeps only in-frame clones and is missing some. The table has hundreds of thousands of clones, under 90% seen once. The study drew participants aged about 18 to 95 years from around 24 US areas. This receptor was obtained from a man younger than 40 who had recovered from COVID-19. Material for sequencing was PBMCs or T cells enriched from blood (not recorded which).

The CDR3, as DNA: TGCGCCAGCAGCCAGTACAGGTCTGAGGATTCACCCCTCCACTTT. Amino acid sequence: CASSQYRSEDSPLHF. The J gene is TRBJ1-6, the V gene TRBV5-1; D may be TRBD1 (5 bases). The germline V gene has CDR1 SGHRS and CDR2 YFSETQ. Trimming shortened V by 4 bases and J by 8 bases, and 16 bases separated the two germline ends. The CDR3 loop spans 15 amino acids.